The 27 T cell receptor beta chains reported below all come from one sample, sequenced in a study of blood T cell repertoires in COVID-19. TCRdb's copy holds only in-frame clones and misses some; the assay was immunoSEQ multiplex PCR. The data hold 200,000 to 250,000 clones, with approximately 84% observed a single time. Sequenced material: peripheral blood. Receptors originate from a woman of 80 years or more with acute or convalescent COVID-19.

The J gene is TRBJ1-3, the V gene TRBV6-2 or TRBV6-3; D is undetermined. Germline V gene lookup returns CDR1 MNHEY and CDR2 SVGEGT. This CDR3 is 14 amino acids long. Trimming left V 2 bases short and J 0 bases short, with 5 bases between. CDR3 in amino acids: CASSYGSSGNTIYF. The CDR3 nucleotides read TGTGCCAGCAGTTACGGGAGCTCTGGAAACACCATATATTTT.

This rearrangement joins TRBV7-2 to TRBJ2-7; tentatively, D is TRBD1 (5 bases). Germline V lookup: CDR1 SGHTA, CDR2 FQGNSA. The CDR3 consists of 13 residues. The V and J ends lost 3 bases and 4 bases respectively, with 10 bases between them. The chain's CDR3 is CASSLRQSYEQYF. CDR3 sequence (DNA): TGTGCCAGCAGCTTGCGACAGAGTTACGAGCAGTACTTC. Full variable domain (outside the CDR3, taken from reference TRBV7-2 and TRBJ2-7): GAGVSQSPSNKVTEKGKDVELRCDPISGHTALYWYRQSLGQGLEFLIYFQGNSAPDKSGLPSDRFSAERTGGSVSTLTIQRTQQEDSAVYLCASSLRQSYEQYFGPGTRLTVT.

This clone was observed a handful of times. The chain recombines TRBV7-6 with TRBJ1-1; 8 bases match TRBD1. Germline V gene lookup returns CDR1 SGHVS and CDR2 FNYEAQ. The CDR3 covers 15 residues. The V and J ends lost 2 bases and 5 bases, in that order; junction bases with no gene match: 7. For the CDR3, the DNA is TGTGCCAGCAGCTTATATGACAGGGGTAAAACTGAAGCTTTCTTT. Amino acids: CASSLYDRGKTEAFF.

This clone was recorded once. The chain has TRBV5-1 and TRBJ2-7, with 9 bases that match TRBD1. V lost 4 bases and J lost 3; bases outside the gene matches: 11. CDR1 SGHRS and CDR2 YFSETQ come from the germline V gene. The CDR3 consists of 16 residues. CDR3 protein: CASSISPGQGRYEQYF. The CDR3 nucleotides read TGCGCCAGCAGCATTTCACCGGGACAGGGACGCTACGAGCAGTACTTC.

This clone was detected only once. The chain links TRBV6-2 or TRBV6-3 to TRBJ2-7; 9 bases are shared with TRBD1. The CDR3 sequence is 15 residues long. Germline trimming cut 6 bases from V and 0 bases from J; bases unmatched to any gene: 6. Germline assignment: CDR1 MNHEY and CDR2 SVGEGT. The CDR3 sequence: CASSWDRAISYEQYF. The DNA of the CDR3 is TGTGCCAGCAGCTGGGACAGGGCAATCTCCTACGAGCAGTACTTC.

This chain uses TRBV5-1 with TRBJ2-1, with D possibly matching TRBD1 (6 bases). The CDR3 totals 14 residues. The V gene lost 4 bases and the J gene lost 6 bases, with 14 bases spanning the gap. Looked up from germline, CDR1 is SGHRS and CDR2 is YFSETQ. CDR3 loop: CASSTQVGGNEQFF. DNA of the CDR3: TGCGCCAGCAGCACACAGGTAGGGGGCAATGAGCAGTTCTTC.

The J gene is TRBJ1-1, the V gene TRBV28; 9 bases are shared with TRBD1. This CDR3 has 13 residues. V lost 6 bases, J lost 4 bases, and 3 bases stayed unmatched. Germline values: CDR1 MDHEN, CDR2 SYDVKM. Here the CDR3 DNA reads TGTGCCAGCAGGACAGGGGGTGGCACTGAAGCTTTCTTT. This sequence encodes CASRTGGGTEAFF.

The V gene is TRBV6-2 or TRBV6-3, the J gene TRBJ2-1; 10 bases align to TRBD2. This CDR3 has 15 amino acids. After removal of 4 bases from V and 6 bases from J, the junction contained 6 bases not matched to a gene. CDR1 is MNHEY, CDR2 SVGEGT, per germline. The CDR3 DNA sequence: TGTGCCAGCAGTTTTAGCGGGGGGCGCGGCAATGAGCAGTTCTTC. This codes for CASSFSGGRGNEQFF.

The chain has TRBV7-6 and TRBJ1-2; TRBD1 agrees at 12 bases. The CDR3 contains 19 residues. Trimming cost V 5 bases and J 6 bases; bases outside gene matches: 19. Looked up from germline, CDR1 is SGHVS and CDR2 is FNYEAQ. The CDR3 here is CASSPRLGVGTGGEDGYTF. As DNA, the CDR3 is TGTGCCAGCAGCCCCCGGCTGGGGGTGGGGACAGGGGGCGAGGATGGCTACACCTTC.

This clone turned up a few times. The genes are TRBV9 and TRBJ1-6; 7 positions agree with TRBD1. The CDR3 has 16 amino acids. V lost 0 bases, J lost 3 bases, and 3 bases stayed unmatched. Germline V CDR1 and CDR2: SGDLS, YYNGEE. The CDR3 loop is CASSVDQGGYNSPLHF. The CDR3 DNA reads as TGTGCCAGCAGCGTAGACCAGGGGGGCTATAATTCACCCCTCCACTTT.

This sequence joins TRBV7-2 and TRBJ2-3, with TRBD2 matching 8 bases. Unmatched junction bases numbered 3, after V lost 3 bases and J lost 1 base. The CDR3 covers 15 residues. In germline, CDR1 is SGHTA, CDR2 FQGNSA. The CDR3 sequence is CASSFPGLGTDTQYF. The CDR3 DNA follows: TGTGCCAGCAGCTTCCCGGGACTAGGCACAGATACGCAGTATTTT. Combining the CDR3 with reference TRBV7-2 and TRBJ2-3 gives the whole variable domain GAGVSQSPSNKVTEKGKDVELRCDPISGHTALYWYRQSLGQGLEFLIYFQGNSAPDKSGLPSDRFSAERTGGSVSTLTIQRTQQEDSAVYLCASSFPGLGTDTQYFGPGTRLTVL.

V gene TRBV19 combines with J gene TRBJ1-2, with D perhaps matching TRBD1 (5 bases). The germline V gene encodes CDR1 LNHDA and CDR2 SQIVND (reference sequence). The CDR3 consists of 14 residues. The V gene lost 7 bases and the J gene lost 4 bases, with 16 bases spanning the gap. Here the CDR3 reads CASTPGLRLYGYTF. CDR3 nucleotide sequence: TGTGCCAGTACCCCGGGACTCCGTCTCTATGGCTACACCTTC.

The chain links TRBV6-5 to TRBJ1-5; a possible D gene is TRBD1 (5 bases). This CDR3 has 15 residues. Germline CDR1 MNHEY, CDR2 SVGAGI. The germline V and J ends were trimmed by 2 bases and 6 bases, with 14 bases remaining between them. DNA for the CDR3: TGTGCCAGCAGTTACGCGGCACCAGGGTCTCAGCCCCAGCATTTT. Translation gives CASSYAAPGSQPQHF.

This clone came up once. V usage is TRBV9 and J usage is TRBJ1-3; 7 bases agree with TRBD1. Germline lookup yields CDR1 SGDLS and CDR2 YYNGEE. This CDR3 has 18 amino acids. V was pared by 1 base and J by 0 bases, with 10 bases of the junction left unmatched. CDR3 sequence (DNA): TGTGCCAGCAGCGTAACCTCAAAGACAGGGCGCTCTGGAAACACCATATATTTT. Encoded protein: CASSVTSKTGRSGNTIYF.

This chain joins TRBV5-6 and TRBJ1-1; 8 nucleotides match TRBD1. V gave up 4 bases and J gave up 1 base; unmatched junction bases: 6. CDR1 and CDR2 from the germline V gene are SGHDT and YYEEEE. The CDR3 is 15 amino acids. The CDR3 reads CASSLPGTGNTEAFF. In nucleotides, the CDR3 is TGTGCCAGCAGCCTACCCGGGACAGGGAACACTGAAGCTTTCTTT.

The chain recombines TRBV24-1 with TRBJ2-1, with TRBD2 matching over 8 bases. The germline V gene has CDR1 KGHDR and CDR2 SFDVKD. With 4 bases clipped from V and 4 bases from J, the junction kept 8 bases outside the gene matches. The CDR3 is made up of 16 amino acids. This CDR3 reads CATSDTSGGRYNEQFF. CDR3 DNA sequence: TGTGCCACCAGTGACACCAGCGGGGGCAGATACAATGAGCAGTTCTTC.

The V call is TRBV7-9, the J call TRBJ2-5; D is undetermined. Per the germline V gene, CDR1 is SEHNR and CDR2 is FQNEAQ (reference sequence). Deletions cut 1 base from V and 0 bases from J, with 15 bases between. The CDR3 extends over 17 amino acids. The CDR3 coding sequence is TGTGCCAGCAGCTTAGGCAGAGGAGCGACCAACCAAGAGACCCAGTACTTC. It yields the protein CASSLGRGATNQETQYF.

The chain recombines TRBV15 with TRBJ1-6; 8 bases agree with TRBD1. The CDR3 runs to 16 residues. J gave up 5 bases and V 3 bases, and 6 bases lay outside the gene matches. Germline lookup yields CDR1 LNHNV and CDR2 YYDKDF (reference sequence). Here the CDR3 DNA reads TGTGCCACCAGCAGGAGCCGGACAGGGAATAATTCACCCCTCCACTTT. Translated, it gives CATSRSRTGNNSPLHF.

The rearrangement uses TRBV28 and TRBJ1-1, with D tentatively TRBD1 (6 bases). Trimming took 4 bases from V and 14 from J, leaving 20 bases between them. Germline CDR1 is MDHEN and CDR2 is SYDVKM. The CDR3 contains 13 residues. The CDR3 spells CASSSPARQALFF. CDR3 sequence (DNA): TGTGCCAGCAGTTCACCCGCCCGACAGGCACTATTCTTT.

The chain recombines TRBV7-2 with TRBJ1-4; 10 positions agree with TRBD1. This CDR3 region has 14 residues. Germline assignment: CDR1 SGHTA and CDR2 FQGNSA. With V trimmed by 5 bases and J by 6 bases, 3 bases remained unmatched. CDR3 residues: CASSRDRGDEKLFF. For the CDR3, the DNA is TGTGCCAGCAGCCGGGACAGGGGTGATGAAAAACTGTTTTTT.

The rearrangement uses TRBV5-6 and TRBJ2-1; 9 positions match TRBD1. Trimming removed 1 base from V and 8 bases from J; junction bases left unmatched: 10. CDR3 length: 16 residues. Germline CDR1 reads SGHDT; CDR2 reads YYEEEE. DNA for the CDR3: TGTGCCAGCAGCTTGTTCCAGGACAGGGGTGTGGATGAGCAGTTCTTC. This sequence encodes CASSLFQDRGVDEQFF. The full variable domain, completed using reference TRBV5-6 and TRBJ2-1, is DAGVTQSPTHLIKTRGQQVTLRCSPKSGHDTVSWYQQALGQGPQFIFQYYEEEERQRGNFPDRFSGHQFPNYSSELNVNALLLGDSALYLCASSLFQDRGVDEQFFGPGTRLTVL.

The CDR3 is CASSLAGRAGPPLHF. DNA of the CDR3: TGCGCCAGCAGCTTGGCCGGGAGGGCCGGGCCACCCCTCCACTTT. The chain has TRBV5-1 and TRBJ1-6, with unresolved D. The germline gives CDR1 SGHRS, CDR2 YFSETQ. Trimming shortened V by 0 bases and J by 11 bases, and 15 bases separated the two germline ends. The CDR3 sequence is 15 residues long.

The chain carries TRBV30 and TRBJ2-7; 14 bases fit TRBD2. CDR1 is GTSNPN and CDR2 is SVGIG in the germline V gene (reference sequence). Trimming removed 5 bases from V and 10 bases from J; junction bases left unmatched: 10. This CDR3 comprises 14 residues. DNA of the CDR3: TGTGCCTGGGGTATGACTAGCGGGAGGGCCGAACAGTACTTC. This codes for CAWGMTSGRAEQYF.

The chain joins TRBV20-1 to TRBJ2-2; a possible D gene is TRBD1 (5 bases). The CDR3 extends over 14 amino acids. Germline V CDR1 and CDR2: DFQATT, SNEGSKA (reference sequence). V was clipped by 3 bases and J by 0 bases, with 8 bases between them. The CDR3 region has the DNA TGCAGTGCTAGTCCAGGGTCGAACACCGGGGAGCTGTTTTTT. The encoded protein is CSASPGSNTGELFF.

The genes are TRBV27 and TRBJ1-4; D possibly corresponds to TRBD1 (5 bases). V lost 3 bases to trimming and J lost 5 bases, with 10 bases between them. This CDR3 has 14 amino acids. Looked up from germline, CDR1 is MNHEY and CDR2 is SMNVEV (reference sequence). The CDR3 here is CASSFDRKNEKLFF. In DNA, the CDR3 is TGTGCCAGCAGTTTCGACAGAAAAAATGAAAAACTGTTTTTT.

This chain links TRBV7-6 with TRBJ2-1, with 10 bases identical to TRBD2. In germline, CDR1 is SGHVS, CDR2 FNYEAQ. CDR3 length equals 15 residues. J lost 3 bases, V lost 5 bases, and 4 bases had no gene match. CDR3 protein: CASSKRLAGYNEQFF. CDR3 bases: TGTGCCAGCAGCAAACGACTAGCGGGCTACAATGAGCAGTTCTTC.

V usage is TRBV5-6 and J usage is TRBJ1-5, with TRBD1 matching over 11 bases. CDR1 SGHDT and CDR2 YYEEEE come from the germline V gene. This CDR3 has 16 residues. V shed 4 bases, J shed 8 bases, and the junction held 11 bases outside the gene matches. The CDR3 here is CASSLWDRGRFEPQHF. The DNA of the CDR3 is TGTGCCAGCAGCCTGTGGGACAGGGGGAGGTTTGAGCCCCAGCATTTT.